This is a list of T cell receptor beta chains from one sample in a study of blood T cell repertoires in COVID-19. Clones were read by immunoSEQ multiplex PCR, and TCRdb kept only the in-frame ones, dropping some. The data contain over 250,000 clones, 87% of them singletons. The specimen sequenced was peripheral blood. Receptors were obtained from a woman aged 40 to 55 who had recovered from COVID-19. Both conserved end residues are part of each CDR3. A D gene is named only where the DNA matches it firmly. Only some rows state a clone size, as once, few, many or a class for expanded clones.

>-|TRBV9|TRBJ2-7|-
CASSPSGSSDEQYF
TGTGCCAGCAGCCCCAGTGGAAGCAGCGACGAGCAGTACTTC
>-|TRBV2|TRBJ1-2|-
CASISGGGYYGYTF
TGTGCCAGCATATCCGGCGGGGGGTACTATGGCTACACCTTC
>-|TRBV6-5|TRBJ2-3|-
CASRRTATDTQYF
TGTGCCAGCAGAAGGACAGCCACAGATACGCAGTATTTT
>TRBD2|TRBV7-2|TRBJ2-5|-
CASSYLGLAGIETQYF
TGTGCCAGCAGCTATCTTGGACTAGCGGGGATAGAGACCCAGTACTTC
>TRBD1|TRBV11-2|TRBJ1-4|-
CASSLAPTGGVSEKLFF
TGTGCCAGCAGCTTAGCCCCGACAGGGGGCGTAAGTGAAAAACTGTTTTTT
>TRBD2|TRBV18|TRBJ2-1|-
CASSPLLAGLENEQFF
TGTGCCAGCTCACCTCTGCTAGCGGGGTTGGAGAATGAGCAGTTCTTC
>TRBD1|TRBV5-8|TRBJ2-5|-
CASSLDRGRETQYF
TGTGCCAGCAGCTTGGACAGGGGAAGGGAGACCCAGTACTTC
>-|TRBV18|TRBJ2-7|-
CASSPLQGENEQYF
TGTGCCAGCTCACCTCTACAGGGCGAAAACGAGCAGTACTTC
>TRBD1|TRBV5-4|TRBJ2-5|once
CASSYRTGAVETQYF
TGTGCCAGCAGCTATCGGACAGGGGCGGTCGAGACCCAGTACTTC
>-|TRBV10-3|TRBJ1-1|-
CAISELRVMNTEAFF
TGTGCCATCAGTGAGCTCAGGGTCATGAACACTGAAGCTTTCTTT